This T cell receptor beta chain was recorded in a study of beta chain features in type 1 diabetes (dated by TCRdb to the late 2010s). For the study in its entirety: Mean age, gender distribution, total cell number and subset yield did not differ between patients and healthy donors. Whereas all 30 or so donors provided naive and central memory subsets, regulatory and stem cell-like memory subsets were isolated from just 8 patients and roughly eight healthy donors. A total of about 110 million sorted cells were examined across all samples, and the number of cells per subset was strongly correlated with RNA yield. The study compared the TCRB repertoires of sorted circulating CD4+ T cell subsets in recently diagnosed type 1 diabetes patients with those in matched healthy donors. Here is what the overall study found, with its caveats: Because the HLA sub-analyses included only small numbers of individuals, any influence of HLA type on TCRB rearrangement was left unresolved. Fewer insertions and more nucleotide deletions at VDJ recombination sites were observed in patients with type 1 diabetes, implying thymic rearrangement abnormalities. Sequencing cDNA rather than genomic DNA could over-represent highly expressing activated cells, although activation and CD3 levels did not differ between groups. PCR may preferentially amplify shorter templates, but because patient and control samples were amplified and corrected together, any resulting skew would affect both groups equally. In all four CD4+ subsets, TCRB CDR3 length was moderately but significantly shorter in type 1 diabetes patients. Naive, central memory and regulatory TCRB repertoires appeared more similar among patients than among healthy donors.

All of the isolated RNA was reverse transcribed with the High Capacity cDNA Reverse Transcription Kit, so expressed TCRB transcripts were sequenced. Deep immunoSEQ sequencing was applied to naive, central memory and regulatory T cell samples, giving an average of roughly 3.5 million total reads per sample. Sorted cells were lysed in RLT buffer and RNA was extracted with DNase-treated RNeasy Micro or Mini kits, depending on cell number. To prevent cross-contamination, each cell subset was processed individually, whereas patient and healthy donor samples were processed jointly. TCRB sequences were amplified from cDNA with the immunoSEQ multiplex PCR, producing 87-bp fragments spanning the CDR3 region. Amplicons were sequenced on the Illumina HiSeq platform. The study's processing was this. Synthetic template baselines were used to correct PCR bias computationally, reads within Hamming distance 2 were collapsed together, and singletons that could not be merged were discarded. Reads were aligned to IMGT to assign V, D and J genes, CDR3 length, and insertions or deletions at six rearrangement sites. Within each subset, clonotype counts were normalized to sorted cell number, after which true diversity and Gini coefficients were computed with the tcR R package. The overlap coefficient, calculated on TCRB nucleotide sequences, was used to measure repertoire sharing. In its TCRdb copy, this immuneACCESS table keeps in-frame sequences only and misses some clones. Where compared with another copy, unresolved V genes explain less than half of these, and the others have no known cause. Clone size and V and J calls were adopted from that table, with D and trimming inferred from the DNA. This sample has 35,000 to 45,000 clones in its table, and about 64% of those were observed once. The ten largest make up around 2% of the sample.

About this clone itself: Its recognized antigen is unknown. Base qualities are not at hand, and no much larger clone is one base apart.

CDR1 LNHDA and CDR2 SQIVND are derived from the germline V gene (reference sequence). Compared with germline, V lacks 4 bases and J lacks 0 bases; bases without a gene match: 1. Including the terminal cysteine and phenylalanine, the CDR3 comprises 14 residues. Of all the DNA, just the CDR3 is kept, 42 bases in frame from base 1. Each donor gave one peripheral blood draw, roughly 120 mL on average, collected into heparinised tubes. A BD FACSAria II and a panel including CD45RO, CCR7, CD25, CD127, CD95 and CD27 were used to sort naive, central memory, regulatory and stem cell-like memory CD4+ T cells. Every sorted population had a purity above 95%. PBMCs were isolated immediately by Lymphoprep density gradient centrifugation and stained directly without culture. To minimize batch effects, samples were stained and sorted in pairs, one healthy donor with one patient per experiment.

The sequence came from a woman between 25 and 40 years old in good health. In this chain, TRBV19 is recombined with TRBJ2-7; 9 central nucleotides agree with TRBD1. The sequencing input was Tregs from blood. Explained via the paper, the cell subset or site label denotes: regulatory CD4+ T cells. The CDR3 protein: CASSRDRDSYEQYF. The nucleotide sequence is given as TGTGCCAGTAGTAGGGACAGGGACTCCTACGAGCAGTACTTC.